This T cell receptor (beta chain) was obtained from a study of blood T cell repertoires in COVID-19. Study-wide background: Researchers got acute and convalescent COVID-19 samples from the United States, Italy and Spain. The analysed material was cDNA or gDNA that came from T cells, B-cell-depleted T cells, or PBMCs.

Authors' data handling: Reference gene primer amplification yielded estimated nucleated cell counts. The protocol was immunoSEQ multiplex PCR, while the TCRdb copy is restricted to in-frame clones and leaves out a portion. The DNA was the basis for D and trimming; V, J and clone size are from that table. The table includes about 130,000 clones, approximately 83% detected once. V dropped 5 bases and J dropped 0 bases, with 14 bases sitting between them. Germline values: CDR1 SGHTA, CDR2 FQGTGA. The CDR3 loop spans 16 amino acids. The J gene is TRBJ2-1, the V gene TRBV7-3, with a possible D match to TRBD2 (5 bases). The receptor comes from a woman aged 45-59 years who had recovered from COVID-19. Sequenced material: peripheral blood. The DNA of the CDR3 is TGTGCCAGCAGCCCCCAAGCGGAGAGCTCCTACAATGAGCAGTTCTTC. This codes for CASSPQAESSYNEQFF.